This T cell receptor beta chain was observed in a study of technical replicates of blood from a few donors. The CDR3 runs 14 residues. Between the trimmed V and J ends, which lost 4 bases and 2 bases, there was a span of 12 bases. Germline CDR1 reads SGHAT; CDR2 reads FQNNGV. Only in-frame clones appear in the TCRdb table, and some are missing; sequencing was by immunoSEQ multiplex PCR. The data contain roughly 59,000 clones, about 86% of them singletons. This chain links TRBV11-2 with TRBJ2-7, with D possibly matching TRBD2 (6 bases). This TCR was sampled from a human donor in good health. Some clones in this sample may be carry-over from other donors' samples. Sequenced material: PBMCs. Here the CDR3 DNA reads TGTGCCAGCAGCTGGGACTGGACGACCTACGAGCAGTACTTC. Its translation is CASSWDWTTYEQYF.